These T cell receptor beta chains were read from a single sample in a study of graft-versus-host responses after intestinal transplantation. Libraries were prepared by immunoSEQ multiplex PCR; TCRdb keeps only in-frame clonotypes and omits some of them. Of about 25,000 clones in the sample, over 85% were seen once. The sequencing here drew on PBMCs, taken approximately 32 days after intestinal transplant. These receptors came from a human patient who received an intestinal transplant, so some T cells may come from the graft donor. Both conserved end residues are part of each CDR3. The order of the fields is D gene, J gene, clone size, V gene, CDR3 protein, CDR3 DNA. The D gene is left open where the match is weak. Part of the rows lack a size; the others show once, few, many or a class for expanded clones.

D: NA
J: TRBJ1-4
size: NA
V: TRBV4-3
CDR3: CASSQEGGEKLFF
DNA: TGCGCCAGCAGCCAAGAGGGTGGCGAAAAACTGTTTTTT

D: TRBD1
J: TRBJ1-2
size: once
V: TRBV10-3
CDR3: CAISFFRQGANYGYTF
DNA: TGTGCCATCAGTTTTTTCCGACAGGGAGCTAACTATGGCTACACCTTC

D: NA
J: TRBJ2-1
size: NA
V: TRBV19
CDR3: CASSWGKTDEQFF
DNA: TGTGCCAGTAGCTGGGGGAAGACAGATGAGCAGTTCTTC

D: NA
J: TRBJ1-2
size: once
V: TRBV2
CDR3: CASRDRQVYGYTF
DNA: TGTGCCAGCAGGGATAGACAGGTCTATGGCTACACCTTC

D: NA
J: TRBJ1-6
size: NA
V: TRBV9
CDR3: CASSVEDGRFNSPLHF
DNA: TGTGCCAGCAGCGTAGAGGACGGAAGATTTAATTCACCCCTCCACTTT

D: NA
J: TRBJ1-6
size: NA
V: TRBV15
CDR3: CATSRALLTSSPLHF
DNA: TGTGCCACCAGCAGAGCATTACTGACAAGTTCACCCCTCCACTTT

D: TRBD2
J: TRBJ2-3
size: once
V: TRBV4-1
CDR3: CASSAMRERADTQYF
DNA: TGCGCCAGCAGCGCTATGCGGGAGCGCGCAGATACGCAGTATTTT

D: TRBD1
J: TRBJ2-7
size: NA
V: TRBV7-6
CDR3: CASSDGDGQGAYEQYF
DNA: TGTGCCAGCAGCGACGGGGACGGACAGGGGGCCTACGAGCAGTACTTC

D: NA
J: TRBJ2-7
size: NA
V: TRBV6-1
CDR3: CASSVPPEQYF
DNA: TGTGCCAGCAGTGTGCCCCCAGAGCAGTACTTC

D: TRBD1
J: TRBJ2-1
size: NA
V: TRBV11-2
CDR3: CASSFRGHEQFF
DNA: TGTGCCAGCAGCTTCAGGGGGCATGAGCAGTTCTTC

D: NA
J: TRBJ1-1
size: NA
V: TRBV29-1
CDR3: CSVGGGAGEAFF
DNA: TGCAGCGTTGGGGGGGGCGCGGGTGAAGCTTTCTTT

D: TRBD2
J: TRBJ2-2
size: few
V: TRBV7-3
CDR3: CASSSTGLAGGFSTGELFF
DNA: TGTGCCAGCAGCTCAACGGGACTAGCGGGAGGCTTTTCTACCGGGGAGCTGTTTTTT

D: NA
J: TRBJ1-1
size: NA
V: TRBV30
CDR3: CAWSVGVGTEAFF
DNA: TGTGCCTGGAGTGTAGGGGTTGGGACTGAAGCTTTCTTT

D: NA
J: TRBJ1-5
size: NA
V: TRBV15
CDR3: CATSRANQPQHF
DNA: TGTGCCACCAGCAGAGCCAATCAGCCCCAGCATTTT

D: NA
J: TRBJ2-7
size: NA
V: TRBV19
CDR3: CASSIGGKEQYF
DNA: TGTGCCAGTAGTATAGGGGGGAAAGAGCAGTACTTC

D: NA
J: TRBJ1-1
size: once
V: TRBV27
CDR3: CASSPGQNTEAFF
DNA: TGTGCCAGCAGTCCCGGACAGAACACTGAAGCTTTCTTT

D: NA
J: TRBJ1-5
size: NA
V: TRBV28
CDR3: CASTPWGNYSNQPQHF
DNA: TGTGCCAGCACCCCTTGGGGCAACTATAGCAATCAGCCCCAGCATTTT

D: NA
J: TRBJ2-5
size: NA
V: TRBV14
CDR3: CASSLLPGLEQYF
DNA: TGTGCCAGCAGCCTCCTCCCAGGGCTTGAGCAGTACTTC

D: NA
J: TRBJ2-4
size: NA
V: TRBV7-2
CDR3: CASSGQGRGIQYF
DNA: TGTGCCAGCAGTGGCCAGGGTAGGGGCATTCAGTACTTC

D: NA
J: TRBJ1-5
size: NA
V: TRBV10-3
CDR3: CAISEDGYQPQHF
DNA: TGTGCCATCAGTGAGGACGGCTATCAGCCCCAGCATTTT

D: NA
J: TRBJ2-7
size: NA
V: TRBV9
CDR3: CASSVGGPSYEQYF
DNA: TGTGCCAGCAGCGTAGGAGGACCGTCCTACGAGCAGTACTTC

D: NA
J: TRBJ2-5
size: NA
V: TRBV5-6
CDR3: CASSLGSLAEQETQYF
DNA: TGTGCCAGCAGCTTAGGTAGTTTGGCGGAGCAAGAGACCCAGTACTTC

D: NA
J: TRBJ1-2
size: NA
V: TRBV9
CDR3: CASSPRVGTLGYGYTF
DNA: TGTGCCAGCAGCCCGAGGGTTGGAACGCTTGGATATGGCTACACCTTC

D: TRBD2
J: TRBJ2-7
size: NA
V: TRBV29-1
CDR3: CSVDGLAGAEQYF
DNA: TGCAGCGTTGACGGACTAGCGGGGGCCGAGCAGTACTTC

D: NA
J: TRBJ2-7
size: NA
V: TRBV2
CDR3: CASRSSPYEQYF
DNA: TGTGCCAGCCGGAGCTCCCCCTACGAGCAGTACTTC

D: TRBD2
J: TRBJ2-1
size: NA
V: TRBV28
CDR3: CASHTGGPPNNEQFF
DNA: TGTGCCAGTCACACGGGAGGCCCCCCGAACAATGAGCAGTTCTTC

D: TRBD2
J: TRBJ2-7
size: once
V: TRBV9
CDR3: CASSVEASGRAEQYF
DNA: TGTGCCAGCAGCGTAGAGGCTAGCGGGAGAGCCGAGCAGTACTTC

D: NA
J: TRBJ2-5
size: NA
V: TRBV30
CDR3: CAWSVSPAQETQYF
DNA: TGTGCCTGGAGTGTATCGCCGGCCCAAGAGACCCAGTACTTC

D: NA
J: TRBJ2-1
size: NA
V: TRBV6-6
CDR3: CASSPLRDSPYNEQFF
DNA: TGTGCCAGCAGTCCACTGCGGGATAGCCCCTACAATGAGCAGTTCTTC

D: TRBD1
J: TRBJ1-1
size: NA
V: TRBV6-1
CDR3: CASRTTGANTEAFF
DNA: TGTGCCAGCAGGACAACAGGGGCGAACACTGAAGCTTTCTTT

D: NA
J: TRBJ2-3
size: NA
V: TRBV2
CDR3: CASFSSTDTQYF
DNA: TGTGCCAGCTTTTCGAGCACAGATACGCAGTATTTT

D: TRBD2
J: TRBJ2-7
size: NA
V: TRBV19
CDR3: CASRRAGTSYEQYF
DNA: TGTGCCAGTAGGAGAGCGGGAACTTCCTACGAGCAGTACTTC

D: TRBD1
J: TRBJ2-7
size: NA
V: TRBV4-3
CDR3: CASSQTGGYEQYF
DNA: TGCGCCAGCAGCCAGACAGGGGGCTACGAGCAGTACTTC

D: TRBD1
J: TRBJ1-2
size: NA
V: TRBV11-2
CDR3: CASSLSQGAVGYTF
DNA: TGTGCCAGCAGCTTAAGCCAGGGGGCGGTGGGCTACACCTTC

D: NA
J: TRBJ1-5
size: NA
V: TRBV5-8
CDR3: CASSLGSQPQHF
DNA: TGTGCCAGCAGCTTGGGGAGTCAGCCCCAGCATTTT

D: NA
J: TRBJ2-7
size: NA
V: TRBV10-3
CDR3: CAITAHESSYEQYF
DNA: TGTGCCATCACCGCACATGAGAGCTCCTACGAGCAGTACTTC

D: NA
J: TRBJ2-7
size: NA
V: TRBV7-9
CDR3: CASSLDGTYEQYF
DNA: TGTGCCAGCAGCTTAGACGGAACATACGAGCAGTACTTC

D: NA
J: TRBJ2-1
size: NA
V: TRBV27
CDR3: CASSLLPSSYNEQFF
DNA: TGTGCCAGCAGTTTGTTGCCGAGCTCCTACAATGAGCAGTTCTTC

D: NA
J: TRBJ2-6
size: NA
V: TRBV7-6
CDR3: CASSLFPDSTTGANVLTF
DNA: TGTGCCAGCAGCTTATTCCCGGACAGTACCACTGGGGCCAACGTCCTGACTTTC

D: TRBD1
J: TRBJ2-2
size: NA
V: TRBV29-1
CDR3: CSVGGTAFTGELFF
DNA: TGCAGCGTTGGGGGGACAGCATTCACCGGGGAGCTGTTTTTT

D: TRBD1
J: TRBJ2-7
size: NA
V: TRBV28
CDR3: CASSLDRGPDEQYF
DNA: TGTGCCAGCAGTTTGGACAGGGGGCCCGACGAGCAGTACTTC

D: TRBD2
J: TRBJ2-1
size: few
V: TRBV2
CDR3: CASSGQRGVEQFF
DNA: TGTGCCAGCAGTGGGCAGCGGGGGGTCGAGCAGTTCTTC

D: NA
J: TRBJ1-1
size: NA
V: TRBV5-1
CDR3: CASSLTPNTEAFF
DNA: TGCGCCAGCAGCTTAACACCTAACACTGAAGCTTTCTTT

D: NA
J: TRBJ2-6
size: NA
V: TRBV6-5
CDR3: CASSYSSRANVLTF
DNA: TGTGCCAGCAGTTACTCCTCAAGGGCCAACGTCCTGACTTTC

D: TRBD1
J: TRBJ2-2
size: NA
V: TRBV6-5
CDR3: CASRPQGAGTGELFF
DNA: TGTGCCAGCAGGCCACAGGGGGCTGGGACCGGGGAGCTGTTTTTT

D: TRBD2
J: TRBJ2-7
size: few
V: TRBV5-1
CDR3: CASSLSGTSGSYEQYF
DNA: TGCGCCAGCAGCTTATCCGGGACTAGCGGATCTTACGAGCAGTACTTC

D: TRBD2
J: TRBJ2-1
size: NA
V: TRBV19
CDR3: CASSSLAGDYNEQFF
DNA: TGTGCCAGTAGTTCTCTAGCGGGGGACTACAATGAGCAGTTCTTC

D: TRBD2
J: TRBJ2-3
size: NA
V: TRBV30
CDR3: CAWRGYWTSEFSDTQYF
DNA: TGTGCCTGGAGGGGGTATTGGACTAGTGAATTTTCTGATACGCAGTATTTT

D: NA
J: TRBJ2-5
size: NA
V: TRBV5-1
CDR3: CASSRDRETQYF
DNA: TGCGCCAGCAGCCGCGACAGGGAGACCCAGTACTTC